This is a list of T cell receptor beta chains from one sample in a study of cytomegalovirus exposure and HLA in healthy donors. Profiling relied on immunoSEQ multiplex PCR, and the TCRdb table lists in-frame clones only, not all of them. The sample holds about 170,000 clones, roughly 80% seen once. The sequencing input was PBMCs. All receptors derive from a man in his late teens or twenties in good health and CMV-seronegative. Each CDR3 is given with its conserved first and last residue. The D gene is left open where the match is weak. Size is omitted from some rows. Given values are once, few, many or a class for expanded clones.

clone_size,d_call,v_call,j_call,cdr3_aa,cdr3_nt
-,-,TRBV7-9,TRBJ1-6,CASSLALLGAGSSSPLHF,TGTGCCAGCAGCTTAGCACTTCTGGGGGCAGGTTCTTCTTCACCCCTCCACTTT
-,-,TRBV6-5,TRBJ1-4,CASSEGLFEKLFF,TGTGCCAGCAGTGAGGGTTTATTTGAAAAACTGTTTTTT
-,-,TRBV5-1,TRBJ2-1,CASSLAGGAVGNEQFF,TGCGCCAGCAGCTTGGCCGGGGGAGCGGTCGGCAATGAGCAGTTCTTC
few,-,TRBV4-3,TRBJ2-7,CASSQDWGPGYEQYF,TGCGCCAGCAGCCAAGATTGGGGCCCGGGCTACGAGCAGTACTTC
once,-,TRBV7-9,TRBJ2-5,CASSPEGAPTQYF,TGTGCCAGCAGCCCGGAGGGGGCTCCGACCCAGTACTTC
-,TRBD2,TRBV9,TRBJ2-7,CASSVGASGGSEQYF,TGTGCCAGCAGCGTAGGTGCCAGCGGGGGCTCCGAGCAGTACTTC
-,TRBD2,TRBV19,TRBJ2-5,CASSLAGVSETQYF,TGTGCCAGTAGTCTAGCGGGAGTTAGTGAGACCCAGTACTTC
-,-,TRBV25-1,TRBJ1-2,CASSPPGYGYTF,TGTGCCAGCAGTCCCCCCGGCTATGGCTACACCTTC
-,-,TRBV11-2,TRBJ1-2,CASSLFTGGYTF,TGTGCCAGCAGCTTATTTACGGGGGGCTACACCTTC
few,TRBD2,TRBV7-9,TRBJ2-3,CASSLVSGSADTQYF,TGTGCCAGCAGCTTAGTTAGCGGGAGTGCAGATACGCAGTATTTT
-,TRBD1,TRBV6-1,TRBJ2-1,CASRADRGRNEQFF,TGTGCCAGCAGGGCCGACAGGGGGCGGAATGAGCAGTTCTTC
-,TRBD1,TRBV7-2,TRBJ2-2,CASSWDRNTGELFF,TGTGCCAGCAGCTGGGACAGGAACACCGGGGAGCTGTTTTTT
few,-,TRBV5-4,TRBJ2-3,CASSFLVGSKPDTQYF,TGTGCCAGCAGCTTTCTAGTTGGCAGTAAGCCAGATACGCAGTATTTT
-,-,TRBV11-2,TRBJ1-1,CASSSSRGGTEAFF,TGTGCCAGCAGCTCTTCCCGGGGAGGCACTGAAGCTTTCTTT
-,-,TRBV5-1,TRBJ1-4,CASRRTTDEKLFF,TGCGCCAGCAGACGTACAACCGATGAAAAACTGTTTTTT
-,-,TRBV28,TRBJ2-7,CASSSQYGYEQYF,TGTGCCAGCAGTTCACAATACGGGTACGAGCAGTACTTC
-,-,TRBV7-9,TRBJ2-3,CASSASSDTQYF,TGTGCCAGCAGCGCCAGTTCAGATACGCAGTATTTT
-,-,TRBV30,TRBJ2-7,CAWDRSSYEQYF,TGTGCCTGGGACAGGAGCTCCTACGAGCAGTACTTC
-,TRBD1,TRBV6-1,TRBJ1-1,CASISTGRVNTEAFF,TGTGCCAGCATTTCGACAGGGCGGGTGAACACTGAAGCTTTCTTT
-,-,TRBV13,TRBJ1-6,CASSFRGGPGSPLHF,TGTGCCAGCAGCTTTAGAGGGGGTCCGGGTTCACCCCTCCACTTT
-,TRBD1,TRBV6-1,TRBJ1-1,CASSVTGSDEAFF,TGTGCCAGCTCCGTGACAGGGTCCGATGAAGCTTTCTTT
-,-,TRBV18,TRBJ1-6,CASSKGGENGNSPLHF,TGTGCCAGCTCGAAAGGTGGGGAGAATGGAAATTCACCCCTCCACTTT
-,TRBD1,TRBV6-1,TRBJ1-6,CASSEQQGNSPLHF,TGTGCCAGCAGTGAACAACAGGGGAATTCACCCCTCCACTTT
few,-,TRBV2,TRBJ2-5,CASSDQGHVAPETQYF,TGTGCCAGCAGTGATCAGGGACATGTAGCTCCGGAGACCCAGTACTTC
-,-,TRBV4-2,TRBJ1-2,CASSQTGSFTNYGYTF,TGTGCCAGCAGCCAAACCGGGTCATTTACTAACTATGGCTACACCTTC
-,-,TRBV4-2,TRBJ1-2,CASSQDLRDYGYTF,TGTGCCAGCAGCCAAGACCTCAGGGACTATGGCTACACCTTC